Shown below are 18 T cell receptor beta chains from a single sample sequenced in a study of cytomegalovirus exposure and HLA in healthy donors. PCR was performed using 60 Vbeta and 13 Jbeta primers. Using immunoSEQ multiplex PCR, the repertoire was profiled, and TCRdb retains in-frame clones only, with some absent. The sample shows approximately 110,000 clones, 75% to 90% of them seen only once. Source material: PBMCs. These receptors came from a man aged 25 to 40 in good health and CMV-seropositive.

The CDR3 loop reads CASSMDLRTGLSYTF. The DNA of the CDR3 is TGTGCCAGTAGTATGGACCTGAGGACAGGGTTAAGCTACACCTTC. J is TRBJ1-2 and V is TRBV19; 8 bases align to TRBD1. The CDR3 length is 15 residues. Looked up from germline, CDR1 is LNHDA and CDR2 is SQIVND (reference sequence). V gave up 3 bases and J gave up 9 bases; unmatched junction bases: 12. The full variable domain, completed using reference TRBV19 and TRBJ1-2, is DGGITQSPKYLFRKEGQNVTLSCEQNLNHDAMYWYRQDPGQGLRLIYYSQIVNDFQKGDIAEGYSVSREKKESFPLTVTSAQKNPTAFYLCASSMDLRTGLSYTFGSGTRLTVV.

This clone turned up a few times. The V call is TRBV7-2, the J call TRBJ2-4, with 7 nucleotides matching TRBD2. This CDR3 has 14 amino acids. Trimming removed 1 base from V and 4 bases from J; junction bases left unmatched: 1. CDR1 SGHTA and CDR2 FQGNSA come from the germline V gene. The CDR3 spells CASSLDGGKNIQYF. The CDR3 DNA sequence: TGTGCCAGCAGCTTAGACGGGGGGAAAAACATTCAGTACTTC.

This clone occurred once. V usage is TRBV18 and J usage is TRBJ2-3; 12 bases are a match to TRBD2. V was clipped by 4 bases and J by 5 bases; unmatched bases: 4. CDR3 length: 15 amino acids. Germline CDR1 reads KGHSH; CDR2 reads LQKENI. The CDR3 region is CASSRRTSGEDTQYF. Written as DNA, the CDR3 is TGTGCCAGCTCACGGAGGACTAGCGGGGAAGATACGCAGTATTTT.

This clone has a handful of counts. V is TRBV6-5 and J is TRBJ1-3; D is uncertain. Per the germline V gene, CDR1 is MNHEY and CDR2 is SVGAGI. The CDR3 is 15 residues long. Trimming took off 6 bases at V and 4 bases at J, with 16 bases between the two ends. CDR3 protein: CASSPRSGQGNTIYF. The CDR3 coding sequence is TGTGCCAGCAGCCCACGCTCGGGTCAGGGAAACACCATATATTTT.

The chain has TRBV16 and TRBJ2-1; maybe TRBD2 (6 bases). With 4 bases removed from V and 12 bases from J, the gap between germline ends came to 13 bases. The germline V gene encodes CDR1 KGHSY and CDR2 FQNENV. This CDR3 spans 12 amino acids. In DNA form, the CDR3 reads TGTGCCAGCAGCCCCCGGGGGACTGGGCAGTTCTTC. Its protein product is CASSPRGTGQFF.

This sequence joins TRBV27 and TRBJ1-4; tentative D call: TRBD1 (6 bases). There are 14 residues in the CDR3. Germline V lookup: CDR1 MNHEY, CDR2 SMNVEV (reference sequence). The V and J ends lost 6 bases and 6 bases respectively, with 14 bases between them. CDR3 protein: CASRPLGADEKLFF. CDR3 in DNA: TGTGCCAGCAGGCCTCTGGGGGCGGATGAAAAACTGTTTTTT.

The chain uses TRBV11-2 and TRBJ2-7; D is undetermined. From germline, CDR1 is SGHAT and CDR2 FQNNGV. The length of the CDR3 is 12 residues. V was trimmed by 5 bases and J by 6 bases, leaving 11 bases between them. The CDR3 region is CASSPSASEQYF. The CDR3, as DNA: TGTGCCAGCAGCCCTTCTGCTAGCGAGCAGTACTTC.

This rearrangement joins TRBV4-1 to TRBJ1-5; unclear D gene. Trimming cost V 0 bases and J 6 bases, with 9 bases left between them. From germline, CDR1 is MGHRA and CDR2 YSYEKL. There are 14 residues in the CDR3. CDR3 residues: CASSQERVRQPQHF. The CDR3 nucleotides read TGCGCCAGCAGCCAAGAACGGGTTCGTCAGCCCCAGCATTTT.

The chain carries TRBV2 and TRBJ2-5; the match to TRBD2 covers 11 bases. Per germline, CDR1 SNHLY and CDR2 FYNNEI. Losses at the gene ends were 11 bases for V and 2 bases for J; bases not matched to a gene: 7. The CDR3 has 14 amino acids. CDR3 loop: CASSVAGGQETQYF. The DNA for the CDR3 is TGTGCCTCGAGCGTAGCGGGGGGGCAAGAGACCCAGTACTTC. Variable domain in full (rest from reference TRBV2 and TRBJ2-5): EPEVTQTPSHQVTQMGQEVILRCVPISNHLYFYWYRQILGQKVEFLVSFYNNEISEKSEIFDDQFSVERPDGSNFTLKIRSTKLEDSAMYFCASSVAGGQETQYFGPGTRLLVL.

This clone has more than one count but fewer than ten. The chain carries TRBV7-2 and TRBJ2-7; weak D call: TRBD2 (6 bases). V dropped 5 bases and J dropped 6 bases, with 14 bases sitting between them. The CDR3 consists of 13 residues. Germline V lookup: CDR1 SGHTA, CDR2 FQGNSA. The chain's CDR3 is CASSPGSVGEQYF. Written as DNA, the CDR3 is TGTGCCAGCAGCCCCGGGAGCGTAGGCGAGCAGTACTTC.

This clone appeared a few times. The chain is built from TRBV7-2 and TRBJ2-1; 10 positions agree with TRBD2. Germline assignment: CDR1 SGHTA and CDR2 FQGNSA. The CDR3 totals 17 residues. Trimming at V came to 1 base and at J to 7 bases, leaving 10 bases not matched to a gene. The CDR3 reads CASSLGGAGGLGNEQFF. DNA of the CDR3: TGTGCCAGCAGCTTAGGGGGAGCGGGGGGGCTTGGGAATGAGCAGTTCTTC.

The genes are TRBV7-8 and TRBJ2-1; 9 nucleotides align to TRBD1. Germline V CDR1 and CDR2: SGHVS, FQNEAQ. V lost 0 bases and J lost 9; bases outside the gene matches: 9. The length of the CDR3 is 16 residues. The CDR3: CASSLALPGQGGEQFF. CDR3 nucleotide sequence: TGTGCCAGCAGCTTAGCCTTGCCGGGACAGGGTGGTGAGCAGTTCTTC.

This clone was recorded once. The chain joins TRBV27 to TRBJ1-2; TRBD1 aligns across 9 bases. Trimming at V came to 10 bases and at J to 2 bases, leaving 5 bases not matched to a gene. This CDR3 comprises 13 residues. From germline, CDR1 is MNHEY and CDR2 SMNVEV (reference sequence). The chain's CDR3 is CATTGTGNYGYTF. DNA for the CDR3: TGTGCCACCACCGGGACAGGGAACTATGGCTACACCTTC.

For the CDR3, the DNA is TGTGCCAGCAGCTTAGGAGGCGGGGGGTCCTACACCGGGGAGCTGTTTTTT. Its translation: CASSLGGGGSYTGELFF. The chain couples TRBV7-2 to TRBJ2-2, with 8 bases that match TRBD2. CDR3 length equals 17 residues. Germline V gives CDR1 SGHTA, CDR2 FQGNSA. After removal of 1 base from V and 3 bases from J, the junction contained 7 bases not matched to a gene.

In the case of this clone: In the same sample, other DNA sequences code for this CDR3. This chain's CDR3 is CASSVIGQGGSPLHF. The DNA of the CDR3 is TGTGCCAGCAGTGTAATAGGACAGGGTGGATCCCCCCTCCACTTT. The V and J genes are TRBV25-1 and TRBJ1-6, with TRBD1 identical over 8 bases. Germline-derived CDR1 and CDR2 are MGHDK and SYGVNS. The J segment lost 13 bases and the V segment lost 4 bases, leaving 12 bases of the junction unmatched. This CDR3 is 15 amino acids long. The variable domain in full, with the rest retrieved from reference TRBV25-1 and TRBJ1-6, is EADIYQTPRYLVIGTGKKITLECSQTMGHDKMYWYQQDPGMELHLIHYSYGVNSTEKGDLSSESTVSRIRTEHFPLTLESARPSHTSQYLCASSVIGQGGSPLHFGNGTRLTVT.

On this clone: A read error may account for a junction end that differs from germline. The chain is built from TRBV7-7 and TRBJ2-7, with 9 bases aligning to TRBD1. Germline V gene lookup returns CDR1 SSHAT and CDR2 FNYEAQ (reference sequence). This CDR3 has 14 amino acids. This CDR3 reads CASSPGQGTYEQYF. The CDR3 DNA is TGTGCTAGCAGCCCCGGACAGGGGACCTACGAGCAGTACTTC.

The chain carries TRBV30 and TRBJ2-3, with a possible D match to TRBD2 (5 bases). V was trimmed by 3 bases and J by 0 bases, leaving 10 bases between them. The CDR3 loop spans 14 amino acids. Germline CDR1 reads GTSNPN; CDR2 reads SVGIG (reference sequence). The chain's CDR3 is CAWRAGISTDTQYF. DNA for the CDR3: TGTGCCTGGAGGGCCGGGATTAGCACAGATACGCAGTATTTT. Together with reference TRBV30 and TRBJ2-3, the CDR3 gives the full variable domain: SQTIHQWPATLVQPVGSPLSLECTVEGTSNPNLYWYRQAAGRGLQLLFYSVGIGQISSEVPQNLSASRPQDRQFILSSKKLLLSDSGFYLCAWRAGISTDTQYFGPGTRLTVL.

The chain couples TRBV5-6 to TRBJ1-4, with D possibly matching TRBD1 (5 bases). Trimming removed 3 bases from V and 3 bases from J, with 9 bases in between. From germline, CDR1 is SGHDT and CDR2 YYEEEE. The CDR3 runs to 14 residues. The CDR3 nucleotides read TGTGCCAGCAGCTATACAGGTTCTAATGAAAAACTGTTTTTT. As protein: CASSYTGSNEKLFF.